The rows below give T cell receptor beta chains drawn from one sample of a study of regulatory T cells in long-lasting Graves disease. TCRdb analysed the multiplex PCR reads with MiXCR anew, one entry per CDR3 protein. Found here are 620,000 or so distinct CDR3 sequences, 16% of them singletons; the top ten hold 15% to 20%. The same data also went into a second study, on T cells in Graves' hyperthyroidism and ophthalmopathy.

Sequencing used peripheral blood mononuclear cells (PBMCs), obtained at new diagnosis, from a patient treated with antithyroid drugs. Receptors were obtained from a woman in her 30s with Graves disease. The CDR3 runs from the conserved cysteine through the conserved F or W. The order of the fields is V gene, J gene, D gene, clone size, CDR3 length, CDR3 DNA, CDR3 protein. The D gene is left open where the match is weak. Some rows mark clone size as missing; the rest say once, few, many or name a class of expanded clone.

>TRBV3-1|TRBJ2-7|TRBD2|-|15
TGTGCCAGCAGCCCGCTAGGAAGCGGGAGTAACGAGCAGTACTTC
CASSPLGSGSNEQYF
>TRBV5-1|TRBJ2-5|TRBD2|-|17
TGCGCCAGCAGCTTGGATGCTAGCGGGAGATTTCAAGAGACCCAGTACTTC
CASSLDASGRFQETQYF
>TRBV19|TRBJ2-5|TRBD1|-|13
TGTGCCAGTGCAAGGGGGCTAGGAGAGACCCAGTACTTC
CASARGLGETQYF
>TRBV2|TRBJ2-7|TRBD1|many|14
TGTGCCAGCGGCAAAACGACAGGGGGCTACGAGCAGTACTTC
CASGKTTGGYEQYF
>TRBV20-1|TRBJ2-4|-|few|14
TGCAGTGCTCCAACAGGGTTAGCCAAAAACATTCAGTACTTC
CSAPTGLAKNIQYF
>TRBV30|TRBJ2-7|-|few|15
TGTGCCTGGAGCTCTCCCGGGGGTGGGATCTACGAGCAGTACTTC
CAWSSPGGGIYEQYF
>TRBV9|TRBJ2-1|-|-|19
TGTGCCAGCAGCGCGAGAGGAGGAAGCGGCACACTTAGATACAATGAGCAGTTCTTC
CASSARGGSGTLRYNEQFF
>TRBV6-5|TRBJ1-1|TRBD1|-|12
TGTGCCAGCAGTTACCCGACAGGGAGGGCTTTCTTT
CASSYPTGRAFF
>TRBV3-1|TRBJ2-7|TRBD2|-|16
TGTGCCAGCAGCGACCCTAGCGGGAGGGCGGGCCACGAGCAGTACTTC
CASSDPSGRAGHEQYF
>TRBV14|TRBJ2-3|TRBD2|-|18
TGTGCCAGCAGCGAAGGAAGGATAGCGGGATCGGGAACAGATACGCAGTATTTT
CASSEGRIAGSGTDTQYF
>TRBV30|TRBJ1-4|TRBD1|many|15
TGTGCCTGGAGCCGCGGGCAGGGGGCTAATGAAAAACTGTTTTTT
CAWSRGQGANEKLFF
>TRBV25-1|TRBJ2-7|TRBD1|-|16
TGTGCCAGCAGTGGGGCTCCGACAGGGGACCCCTACGAGCAGTACTTC
CASSGAPTGDPYEQYF
>TRBV14|TRBJ1-1|TRBD1|many|14
TGTGCCAGCAGCCAAGTCTCAGGGGGCACTGAAGCTTTCTTT
CASSQVSGGTEAFF
>TRBV20-1|TRBJ1-5|-|-|15
TGCAGTGCTAGTCTGGGGGGCGCGAAGAATCAGCCCCAGCATTTT
CSASLGGAKNQPQHF
>TRBV2|TRBJ2-7|-|many|15
TGTGCCAGCAGTGATTCGACTCCGACCCTACAAGGGCAGTACTTC
CASSDSTPTLQGQYF
>TRBV7-9|TRBJ2-7|TRBD2|-|15
TGTGCCAGCGGTGTCGACGCGGGAGCGACCTACGAGCAGTACTTC
CASGVDAGATYEQYF
>TRBV5-1|TRBJ1-1|-|many|12
TGTGCCAGCAGCTCCCAGGGCCCTGAAGCTTTCTTT
CASSSQGPEAFF
>TRBV10-3|TRBJ2-7|-|-|13
TGTGCCATCAGCAACCTTCTCGGCGGCGAGCAGTACTTC
CAISNLLGGEQYF
>TRBV6-5|TRBJ2-7|TRBD2|many|17
TGTGCCAGCAGTTACCCCGCCCAGCGGGAGGGTTACTACGAGCAGTACTTC
CASSYPAQREGYYEQYF
>TRBV3-1|TRBJ2-6|TRBD1|many|18
TGTGCCAGCAGCCATCACAGGGGGCCCTCCTCTGGGGCCAACGTCCTGACTTTC
CASSHHRGPSSGANVLTF
>TRBV7-6|TRBJ1-2|TRBD1|many|15
TGTGCCAGCAGCCCTGGGACAGGGCGGACCTATGGCTACACCTTC
CASSPGTGRTYGYTF
>TRBV29-1|TRBJ2-7|-|few|12
TGCAGCGTTGAAAGGGGCCCGGGGGAGCAGTACTTC
CSVERGPGEQYF
>TRBV6-2/TRBV6-3|TRBJ1-5|TRBD1|few|15
TGTGCCAGCAGGGGACAGGGAGGGTACAATCAGCCCCAGCATTTT
CASRGQGGYNQPQHF
>TRBV6-2/TRBV6-3|TRBJ2-7|TRBD2|-|15
TGTGCCAGCAGAGCGACTAGCGGGGTTTACAATGAGCAGTACTTC
CASRATSGVYNEQYF
>TRBV7-2|TRBJ2-7|-|-|14
TGTGCCAGCAGCTTAGACCATTGGAGCTACGAGCAGTACTTC
CASSLDHWSYEQYF
>TRBV29-1|TRBJ2-5|-|many|13
TGCAGCGTCCGAGCGGGTCTCCAAGAGACCCAGTACTTC
CSVRAGLQETQYF
>TRBV6-1|TRBJ1-5|-|many|15
TGTGCCAGCACCCCATCGGGGATCGGCAATCAGCCCCAGCATTTT
CASTPSGIGNQPQHF
>TRBV12-3/TRBV12-4|TRBJ2-5|TRBD1|many|15
TGTGCCAGCAGCCGGACCACAGGGGACGGGGAGACCCAGTACTTC
CASSRTTGDGETQYF